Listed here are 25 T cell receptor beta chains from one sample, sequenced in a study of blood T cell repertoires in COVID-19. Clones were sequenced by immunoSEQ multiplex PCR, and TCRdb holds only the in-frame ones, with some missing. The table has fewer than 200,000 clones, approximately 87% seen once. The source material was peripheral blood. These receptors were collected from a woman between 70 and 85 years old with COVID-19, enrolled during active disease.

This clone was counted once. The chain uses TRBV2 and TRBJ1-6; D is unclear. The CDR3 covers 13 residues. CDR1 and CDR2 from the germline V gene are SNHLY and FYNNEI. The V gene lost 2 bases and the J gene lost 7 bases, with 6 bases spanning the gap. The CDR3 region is CASSELPNSPLHF. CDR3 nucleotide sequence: TGTGCCAGCAGTGAACTTCCCAATTCACCCCTCCACTTT.

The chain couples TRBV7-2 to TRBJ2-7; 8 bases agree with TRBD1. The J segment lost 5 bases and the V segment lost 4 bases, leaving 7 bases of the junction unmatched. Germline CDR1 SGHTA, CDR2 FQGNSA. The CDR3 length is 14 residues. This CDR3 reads CASSWGRGRNEQYF. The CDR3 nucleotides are TGTGCCAGCAGCTGGGGCAGGGGGCGCAACGAGCAGTACTTC.

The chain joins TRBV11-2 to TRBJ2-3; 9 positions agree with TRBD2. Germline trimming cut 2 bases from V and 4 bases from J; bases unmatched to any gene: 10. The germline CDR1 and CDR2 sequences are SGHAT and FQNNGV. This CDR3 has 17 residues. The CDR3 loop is CASSLTGTSIYPDTQYF. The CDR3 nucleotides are TGTGCCAGCAGCTTAACCGGGACTAGCATATATCCAGATACGCAGTATTTT.

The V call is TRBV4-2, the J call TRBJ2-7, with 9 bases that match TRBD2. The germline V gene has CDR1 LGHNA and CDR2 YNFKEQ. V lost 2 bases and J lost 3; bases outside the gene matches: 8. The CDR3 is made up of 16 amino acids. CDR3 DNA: TGTGCCAGCAGCCAACCCCGAGGAGCGGGAGGCTACGAGCAGTACTTC. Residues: CASSQPRGAGGYEQYF.

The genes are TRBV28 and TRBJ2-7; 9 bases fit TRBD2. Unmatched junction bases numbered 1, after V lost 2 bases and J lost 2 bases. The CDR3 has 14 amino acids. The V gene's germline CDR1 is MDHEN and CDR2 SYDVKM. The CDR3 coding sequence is TGTGCCAGCAGTTTAGCGGGGGGGGCCTACGAGCAGTACTTC. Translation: CASSLAGGAYEQYF.

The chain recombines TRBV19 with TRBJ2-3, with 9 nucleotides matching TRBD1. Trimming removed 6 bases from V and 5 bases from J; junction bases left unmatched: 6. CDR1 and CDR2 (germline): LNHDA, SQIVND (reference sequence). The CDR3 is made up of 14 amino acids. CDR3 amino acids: CASRKQGAQDTQYF. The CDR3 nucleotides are TGTGCCAGTAGAAAACAGGGGGCGCAAGATACGCAGTATTTT.

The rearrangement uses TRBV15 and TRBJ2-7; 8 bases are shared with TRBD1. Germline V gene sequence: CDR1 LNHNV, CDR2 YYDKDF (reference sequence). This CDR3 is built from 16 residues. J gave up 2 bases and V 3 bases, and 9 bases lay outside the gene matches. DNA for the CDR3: TGTGCCACCAGCAGGGGGACAGGACCGATCACCTACGAGCAGTACTTC. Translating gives CATSRGTGPITYEQYF.

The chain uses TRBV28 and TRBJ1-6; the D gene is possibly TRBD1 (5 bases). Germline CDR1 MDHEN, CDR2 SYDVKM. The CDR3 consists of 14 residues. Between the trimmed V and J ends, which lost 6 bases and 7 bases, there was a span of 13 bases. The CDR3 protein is CASRMGGPNSPLHF. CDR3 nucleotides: TGTGCCAGCAGGATGGGGGGTCCAAATTCACCCCTCCACTTT. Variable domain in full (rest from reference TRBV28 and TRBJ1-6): DVKVTQSSRYLVKRTGEKVFLECVQDMDHENMFWYRQDPGLGLRLIYFSYDVKMKEKGDIPEGYSVSREKKERFSLILESASTNQTSMYLCASRMGGPNSPLHFGNGTRLTVT.

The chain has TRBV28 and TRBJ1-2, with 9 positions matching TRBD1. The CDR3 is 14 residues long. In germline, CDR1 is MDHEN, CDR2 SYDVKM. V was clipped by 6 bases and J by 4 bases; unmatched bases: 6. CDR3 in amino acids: CASRGQGNSYGYTF. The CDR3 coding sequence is TGTGCCAGCAGGGGACAGGGCAACTCCTATGGCTACACCTTC.

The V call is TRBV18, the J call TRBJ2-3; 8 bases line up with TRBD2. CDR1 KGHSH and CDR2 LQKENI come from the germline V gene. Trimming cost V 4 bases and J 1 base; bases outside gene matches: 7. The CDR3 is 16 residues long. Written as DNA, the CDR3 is TGTGCCAGCTCACATGGCCGGGAGGGTGGCACAGATACGCAGTATTTT. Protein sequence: CASSHGREGGTDTQYF.

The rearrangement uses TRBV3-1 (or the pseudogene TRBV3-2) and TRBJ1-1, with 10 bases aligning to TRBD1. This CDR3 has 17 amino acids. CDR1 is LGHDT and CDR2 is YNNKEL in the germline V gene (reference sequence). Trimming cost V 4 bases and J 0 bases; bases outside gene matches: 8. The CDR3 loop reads CASSPRTGGGMNTEAFF. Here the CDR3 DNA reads TGTGCCAGCAGCCCTCGGACAGGGGGAGGGATGAACACTGAAGCTTTCTTT.

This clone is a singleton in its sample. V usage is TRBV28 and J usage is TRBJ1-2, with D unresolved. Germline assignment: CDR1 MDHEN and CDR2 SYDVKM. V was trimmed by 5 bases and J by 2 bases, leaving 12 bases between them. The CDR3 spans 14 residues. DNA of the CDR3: TGTGCCAGCAGTCTCGACGCCGGGAACTATGGCTACACCTTC. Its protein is CASSLDAGNYGYTF.

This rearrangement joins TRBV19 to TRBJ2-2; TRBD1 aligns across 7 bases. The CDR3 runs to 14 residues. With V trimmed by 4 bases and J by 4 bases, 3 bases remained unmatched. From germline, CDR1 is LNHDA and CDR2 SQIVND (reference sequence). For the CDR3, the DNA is TGTGCCAGTAGTAACAGGGGCGGCACCGGGGAGCTGTTTTTT. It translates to CASSNRGGTGELFF.

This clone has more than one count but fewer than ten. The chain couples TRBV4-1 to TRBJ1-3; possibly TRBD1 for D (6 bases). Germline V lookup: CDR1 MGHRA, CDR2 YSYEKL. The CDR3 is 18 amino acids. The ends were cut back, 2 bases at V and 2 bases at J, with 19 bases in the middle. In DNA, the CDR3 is TGCGCCAGCAGCCAAACCTCGGGAGGCAGGGGAACTGGAAACACCATATATTTT. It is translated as CASSQTSGGRGTGNTIYF.

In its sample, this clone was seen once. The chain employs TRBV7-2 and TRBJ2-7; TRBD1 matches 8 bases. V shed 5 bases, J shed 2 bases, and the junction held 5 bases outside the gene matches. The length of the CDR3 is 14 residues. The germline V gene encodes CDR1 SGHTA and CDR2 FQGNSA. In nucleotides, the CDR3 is TGTGCCAGCAGCCCGGACAGGGCAACCTACGAGCAGTACTTC. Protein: CASSPDRATYEQYF.

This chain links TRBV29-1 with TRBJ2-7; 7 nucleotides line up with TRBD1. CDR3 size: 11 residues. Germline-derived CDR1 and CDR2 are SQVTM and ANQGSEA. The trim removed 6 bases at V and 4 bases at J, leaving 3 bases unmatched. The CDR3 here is CSVVTGYEQYF. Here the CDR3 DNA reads TGCAGCGTGGTGACAGGGTACGAGCAGTACTTC.

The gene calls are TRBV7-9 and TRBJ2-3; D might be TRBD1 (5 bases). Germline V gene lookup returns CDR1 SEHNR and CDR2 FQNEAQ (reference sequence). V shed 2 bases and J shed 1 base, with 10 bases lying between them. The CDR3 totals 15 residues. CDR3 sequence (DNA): TGTGCCAGCAGCTTATGGGTCAGGGGCACAGATACGCAGTATTTT. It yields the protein CASSLWVRGTDTQYF. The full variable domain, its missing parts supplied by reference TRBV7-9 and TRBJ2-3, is DTGVSQNPRHKITKRGQNVTFRCDPISEHNRLYWYRQTLGQGPEFLTYFQNEAQLEKSRLLSDRFSAERPKGSFSTLEIQRTEQGDSAMYLCASSLWVRGTDTQYFGPGTRLTVL.

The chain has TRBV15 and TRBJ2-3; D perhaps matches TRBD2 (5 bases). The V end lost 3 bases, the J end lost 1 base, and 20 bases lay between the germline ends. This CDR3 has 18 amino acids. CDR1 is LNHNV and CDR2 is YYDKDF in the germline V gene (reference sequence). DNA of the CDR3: TGTGCCACCAGCAGGGAACACCCTAGCTTGGAGGGCACAGATACGCAGTATTTT. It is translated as CATSREHPSLEGTDTQYF.

The CDR3 protein is CASSDRGFDTEAFF. CDR3 coding DNA: TGTGCCAGTAGTGACAGGGGATTCGACACTGAAGCTTTCTTT. The V call is TRBV19, the J call TRBJ1-1; TRBD1 matches at 8 bases. In germline, CDR1 is LNHDA, CDR2 SQIVND (reference sequence). This CDR3 has 14 amino acids. V shed 5 bases, J shed 3 bases, and the junction held 5 bases outside the gene matches.

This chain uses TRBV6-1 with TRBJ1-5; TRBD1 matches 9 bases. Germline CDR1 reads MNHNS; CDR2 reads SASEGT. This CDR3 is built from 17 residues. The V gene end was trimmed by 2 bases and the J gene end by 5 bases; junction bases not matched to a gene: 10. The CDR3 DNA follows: TGTGCCAGCAGTGAAAAAGGCCGGGACAGGGTGCATCAGCCCCAGCATTTT. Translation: CASSEKGRDRVHQPQHF.

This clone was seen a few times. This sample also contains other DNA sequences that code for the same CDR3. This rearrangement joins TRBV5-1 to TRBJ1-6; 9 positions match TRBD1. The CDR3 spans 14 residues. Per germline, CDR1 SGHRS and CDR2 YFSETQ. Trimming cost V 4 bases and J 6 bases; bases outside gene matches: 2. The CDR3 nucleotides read TGCGCCAGCAGCCAGGACAGGGGTAATTCACCCCTCCACTTT. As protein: CASSQDRGNSPLHF.

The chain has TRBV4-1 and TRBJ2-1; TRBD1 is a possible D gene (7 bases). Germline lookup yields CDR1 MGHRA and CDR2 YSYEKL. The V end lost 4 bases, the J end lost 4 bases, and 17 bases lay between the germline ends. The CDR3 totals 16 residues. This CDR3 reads CASSPGGGGWYNEQFF. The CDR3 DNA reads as TGCGCCAGCAGCCCAGGGGGTGGAGGGTGGTACAATGAGCAGTTCTTC.

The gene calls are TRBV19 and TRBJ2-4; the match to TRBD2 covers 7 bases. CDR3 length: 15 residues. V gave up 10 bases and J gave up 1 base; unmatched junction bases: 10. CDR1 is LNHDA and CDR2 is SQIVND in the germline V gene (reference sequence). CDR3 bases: TGTGCCACCGGGGGGTTAGCGGTGGCCAAAAACATTCAGTACTTC. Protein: CATGGLAVAKNIQYF.

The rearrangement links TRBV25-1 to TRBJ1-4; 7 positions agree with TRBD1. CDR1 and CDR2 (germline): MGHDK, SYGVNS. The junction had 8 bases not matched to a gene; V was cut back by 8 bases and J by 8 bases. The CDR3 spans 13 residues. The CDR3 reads CASRITGVEKLFF. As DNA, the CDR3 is TGTGCCAGCCGGATTACAGGGGTAGAAAAACTGTTTTTT.

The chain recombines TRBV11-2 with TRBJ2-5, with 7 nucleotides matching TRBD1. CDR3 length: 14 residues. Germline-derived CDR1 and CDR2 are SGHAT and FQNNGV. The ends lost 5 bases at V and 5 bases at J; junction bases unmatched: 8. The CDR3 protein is CASSTTGRRETQYF. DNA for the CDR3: TGTGCCAGCAGCACGACAGGGCGGAGGGAGACCCAGTACTTC.